Each of the 11 T cell receptor beta chains below was sequenced from the same sample in a study of T cell responses to AZD1222 COVID-19 vaccine. Assay: immunoSEQ multiplex PCR; the TCRdb copy retains only in-frame clones and omits some. The table has approximately 120,000 clones, 87% seen once. Sample: peripheral blood, taken on day 0 of AZD1222 vaccination. The receptors come from an adult in good health.

CDR3 amino acids: CASSHGANYGYTF. The CDR3 DNA reads as TGCGCCAGCAGCCACGGCGCGAACTATGGCTACACCTTC. The genes are TRBV4-3 and TRBJ1-2; the D is unclear. Germline V gene lookup returns CDR1 LGHNA and CDR2 YSLEER. With 3 bases removed from V and 2 bases from J, the gap between germline ends came to 7 bases. This CDR3 has 13 amino acids.

The chain is built from TRBV5-4 and TRBJ2-2, with D uncertain. Trimming cost V 0 bases and J 6 bases, with 15 bases left between them. Germline V gene data show CDR1 as SGHNT and CDR2 as YYREEE (reference sequence). CDR3 size: 16 residues. CDR3 nucleotide sequence: TGTGCCAGCAGCTTGGGATCCTCTTACGGGTCCGGGGAGCTGTTTTTT. Translated, it gives CASSLGSSYGSGELFF.

This sequence joins TRBV3-1 (or the pseudogene TRBV3-2) and TRBJ1-1; perhaps TRBD1 as D (5 bases). The germline V gene encodes CDR1 LGHDT and CDR2 YNNKEL (reference sequence). V was clipped by 6 bases and J by 8 bases, with 10 bases between them. This CDR3 contains 11 residues. CDR3 nucleotide sequence: TGTGCCAGCAGGAGGGCAGGGGAAGCTTTCTTT. It is translated as CASRRAGEAFF.

The gene calls are TRBV19 and TRBJ2-1; TRBD2 matches at 7 bases. After removal of 3 bases from V and 1 base from J, the junction contained 12 bases not matched to a gene. This CDR3 spans 18 amino acids. Germline V gives CDR1 LNHDA, CDR2 SQIVND (reference sequence). CDR3 nucleotide sequence: TGTGCCAGTAGTATTATTCGGTCTAGCGGTCGGTCCTACAATGAGCAGTTCTTC. Translating gives CASSIIRSSGRSYNEQFF.

The chain uses TRBV5-6 and TRBJ2-2; 12 nucleotides agree with TRBD1. Trimming took 6 bases from V and 5 from J; bases not matched to a gene: 14. Germline CDR1 SGHDT, CDR2 YYEEEE. The CDR3 sequence is 18 residues long. CDR3 nucleotides: TGTGCCAGCAACAACCGGGACAGGGGGCGCAAATGGACCGGGGAGCTGTTTTTT. The encoded protein is CASNNRDRGRKWTGELFF.

Comment on this clone: One end of the junction varies from germline; a read error may be responsible. This chain connects TRBV18 to TRBJ2-1, with TRBD2 as a possible D gene (6 bases). The germline CDR1 and CDR2 sequences are KGHSH and LQKENI. CDR3 size: 15 residues. The CDR3 DNA sequence: TGTGCCAGCTCAGCACCGGGACTTAGCTTCGATGAGCAGTTCTTC. This codes for CASSAPGLSFDEQFF.

A remark on this clone: Its ends do not fully match the called genes, so a read error is possible. V gene TRBV7-7 combines with J gene TRBJ2-3; D could derive from TRBD1 or TRBD2 (6 bases each). Per germline, CDR1 SSHAT and CDR2 FNYEAQ (reference sequence). The CDR3 length is 14 residues. CDR3 region: CASSLLGGGDTQYF. The CDR3 region has the DNA TGTGCTAGCAGCCTACTAGGAGGGGGAGATACGCAGTATTTT.

The chain couples TRBV30 to TRBJ2-1, with 7 bases fitting TRBD2. CDR1 is GTSNPN, CDR2 SVGIG, per germline (reference sequence). Trimming at V came to 2 bases and at J to 5 bases, leaving 6 bases not matched to a gene. The CDR3 has 14 amino acids. The CDR3 is CAWSLGAGHNEQFF. The CDR3, as DNA: TGTGCCTGGAGTTTGGGAGCGGGACACAATGAGCAGTTCTTC.

This chain connects TRBV28 to TRBJ1-5, with 10 bases aligning to TRBD1. V lost 6 bases, J lost 7 bases, and 6 bases stayed unmatched. The CDR3 is 14 residues long. Germline CDR1 and CDR2: MDHEN and SYDVKM. The CDR3, as DNA: TGTGCCAGCAGGACAGGGGGCATTTCCCAGCCCCAGCATTTT. Translated: CASRTGGISQPQHF.

This rearrangement joins TRBV7-8 to TRBJ1-4, with D possibly matching TRBD1 (5 bases). There are 15 residues in the CDR3. V lost 2 bases and J 12 bases, leaving 19 bases between the germline ends. Germline CDR1 is SGHVS and CDR2 is FQNEAQ. The CDR3 spells CASSLRGDPNGELFF. The CDR3 DNA reads TGTGCCAGCAGCTTACGTGGGGACCCTAACGGTGAACTGTTTTTT.

This clone was found once. The gene calls are TRBV13 and TRBJ2-3; 12 bases are shared with TRBD2. This CDR3 contains 16 residues. The trim removed 3 bases at V and 2 bases at J, leaving 3 bases unmatched. Germline CDR1 PRHDT, CDR2 FYEKMQ (reference sequence). CDR3 nucleotides: TGTGCCAGCAGCTTCGGGACTAGCGGGTTCACAGATACGCAGTATTTT. Protein product: CASSFGTSGFTDTQYF.